This T cell receptor (beta chain) is from a study of blood T cell repertoires in COVID-19 (dated by TCRdb to 2019 to 2021). Regarding the complete study: The collaborator samples originated in the United States, Italy and Spain and spanned the acute and convalescent phases of COVID-19. The prospective study material was composed of cDNA or gDNA derived from T cells, B-cell-depleted T cells, or PBMCs. Where available, HLA class I and class II types were obtained from metadata supplied by the sample provider rather than from assay-based typing. Samples came from the ongoing ImmuneRACE study (first 160 participants) plus 1,254 subjects from 6 global collaborators. Sample metadata almost always included a de-identified subject ID, COVID-19 status, age in years and sex. A freely available public database, intended as a resource for researchers studying the immune response to SARS-CoV-2, is where the repertoires were released. Deeply sampled blood TCRbeta repertoires from subjects exposed to, actively infected with, or recovered from COVID-19 were included in the dataset. Here is what the overall study found, with its caveats: The quantity of clinical and demographic metadata differed by source and by participant and was supplied without curation.

Collaborating institutions collected whole blood in K2EDTA tubes following their own protocols. Collaborator samples were shipped for TCRbeta analysis as frozen whole blood, isolated PBMCs, or DNA extracted from either sample type. TCRbeta CDR3 regions were amplified from genomic DNA using the immunoSEQ Assay, a bias-controlled multiplex PCR. The study's processing was this. Nucleated cell counts per sample were estimated from amplification of reference gene primers within the assay. To quantify the absolute abundance of each unique TCRbeta CDR3 rearrangement, sequence reads were collapsed and filtered. For each sample, productive Simpson clonality was calculated as the square root of Simpson's diversity index across productive rearrangements. The immuneACCESS repertoire file appears here via TCRdb, limited to in-frame rearrangements. These files lack a portion of the clones; in checked studies, under half of the deficit traces to unresolved V genes, and the cause of the others is not known. Clone size and the V and J calls come from that table; the DNA yielded D and trimming. Within this sample are tens of thousands of clones, with roughly 90% of them counted one time only. The ten largest clones capture roughly 14% of the sample.

From the germline V gene (reference sequence), CDR1 is SGHNT and CDR2 is YYREEE. From its cysteine to its phenylalanine, the CDR3 spans 16 amino acids. The sequence is cut down to CDR3 DNA, 48 bases in frame from base 1. Here V drops 4 bases and J drops 5 bases, and the junction holds 10 bases not matched to any gene. Comment on this clone: Its antigen remains undetermined. No per-base quality is available; no much larger clone lies one base away.

Sequences were obtained from peripheral blood. This receptor was identified in a male donor with acute or convalescent COVID-19. Rearrangement joined TRBV5-4 to TRBJ2-2, and 8 bases in between align with TRBD2. Here is the DNA: TGTGCCAGCAGCCCGGAATACGGACTAGCAACCGGGGAGCTGTTTTTT. Its protein reads: CASSPEYGLATGELFF. The entire variable domain, with the stretches around the CDR3 drawn from the reference TRBV5-4 and TRBJ2-2 proteins, is ETGVTQSPTHLIKTRGQQVTLRCSSQSGHNTVSWYQQALGQGPQFIFQYYREEENGRGNFPPRFSGLQFPNYSSELNVNALELDDSALYLCASSPEYGLATGELFFGEGSRLTVL.